Sequencing of this TCR beta chain was carried out in a study of neurological immune-mediated disorders. The cDNA was generated by 5'RACE with 10-nucleotide random UMIs. TCRdb processed the 5' RACE reads anew with MiXCR; each CDR3 protein has one entry. The data show tens of thousands of distinct CDR3 sequences, about 4.2% seen once. With 1 base clipped from V and 3 bases from J, the junction kept 4 bases outside the gene matches. Germline V gene data show CDR1 as SGHDN and CDR2 as FVKESK. This CDR3 comprises 15 residues. Many counts were recorded for this clonotype. Its antigen is undetermined. Overall study results and limits: Private repertoires in all groups were suggested by the absence of shared CDR3 amino acid sequences among expanded clones across subjects.

This chain joins TRBV14 and TRBJ2-5; TRBD2 aligns across 8 bases. The sequenced sample was CD4+ T cells from blood. The sequence was collected from a woman between 40 and 50 years old with multiple sclerosis. CDR3 amino acids: CASSQGPGGEETQYF. The CDR3 bases are TGTGCCAGCAGCCAAGGTCCCGGGGGGGAAGAGACCCAGTACTTC.